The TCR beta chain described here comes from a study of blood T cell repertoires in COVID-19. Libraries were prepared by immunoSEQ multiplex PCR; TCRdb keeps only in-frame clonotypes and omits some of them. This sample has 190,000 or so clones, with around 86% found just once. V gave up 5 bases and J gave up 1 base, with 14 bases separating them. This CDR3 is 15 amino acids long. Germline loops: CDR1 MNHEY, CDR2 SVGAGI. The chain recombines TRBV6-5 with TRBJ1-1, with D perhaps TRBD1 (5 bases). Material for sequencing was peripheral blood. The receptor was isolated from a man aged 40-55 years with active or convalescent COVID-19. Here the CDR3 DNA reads TGTGCCAGCAGTCTATCCCCAACAGGGAACACTGAAGCTTTCTTT. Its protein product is CASSLSPTGNTEAFF.